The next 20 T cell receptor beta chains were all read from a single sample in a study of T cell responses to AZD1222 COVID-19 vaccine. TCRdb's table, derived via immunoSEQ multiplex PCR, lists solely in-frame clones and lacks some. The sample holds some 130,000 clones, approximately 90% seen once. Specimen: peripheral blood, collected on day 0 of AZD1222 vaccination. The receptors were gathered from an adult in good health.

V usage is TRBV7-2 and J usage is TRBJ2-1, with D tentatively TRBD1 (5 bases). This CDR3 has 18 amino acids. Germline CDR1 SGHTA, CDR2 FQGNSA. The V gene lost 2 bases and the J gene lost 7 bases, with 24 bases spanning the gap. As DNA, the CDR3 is TGTGCCAGCAGCTTAACAGCTACCCGAATGACAGTAGGGAATGAGCAGTTCTTC. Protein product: CASSLTATRMTVGNEQFF.

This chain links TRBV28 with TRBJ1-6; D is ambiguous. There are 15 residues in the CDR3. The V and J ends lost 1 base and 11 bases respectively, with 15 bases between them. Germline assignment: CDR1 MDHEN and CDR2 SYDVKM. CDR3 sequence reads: CASSLSAGPGAPLHF. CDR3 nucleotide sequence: TGTGCCAGCAGTTTATCGGCAGGCCCTGGGGCACCCCTCCACTTT.

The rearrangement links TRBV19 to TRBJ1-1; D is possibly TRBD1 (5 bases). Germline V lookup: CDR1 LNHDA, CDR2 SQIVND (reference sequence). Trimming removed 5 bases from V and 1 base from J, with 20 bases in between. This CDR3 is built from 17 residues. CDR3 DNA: TGTGCCAGTAGTGTCTCGAGGGGATCCGACTCGAACACTGAAGCTTTCTTT. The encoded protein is CASSVSRGSDSNTEAFF.

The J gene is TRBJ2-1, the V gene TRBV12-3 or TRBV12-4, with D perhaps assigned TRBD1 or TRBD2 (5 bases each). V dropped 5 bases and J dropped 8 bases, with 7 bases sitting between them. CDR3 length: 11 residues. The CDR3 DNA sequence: TGTGCCAGCAGTCTGGGGGATGAGCAGTTCTTC. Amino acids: CASSLGDEQFF.

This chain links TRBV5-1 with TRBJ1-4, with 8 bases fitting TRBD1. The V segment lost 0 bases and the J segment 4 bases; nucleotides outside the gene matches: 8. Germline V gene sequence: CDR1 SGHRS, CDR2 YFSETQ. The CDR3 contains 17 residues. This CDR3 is CASSLDPTGAHNEKLFF. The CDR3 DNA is TGCGCCAGCAGCTTGGATCCGACAGGGGCCCATAATGAAAAACTGTTTTTT.

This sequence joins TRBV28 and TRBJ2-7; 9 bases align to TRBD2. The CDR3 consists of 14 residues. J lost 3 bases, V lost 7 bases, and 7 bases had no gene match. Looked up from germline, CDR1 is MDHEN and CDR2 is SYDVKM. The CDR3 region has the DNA TGTGCCAGCACCGGACTAGCGAAATTCTACGAGCAGTACTTC. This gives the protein CASTGLAKFYEQYF.

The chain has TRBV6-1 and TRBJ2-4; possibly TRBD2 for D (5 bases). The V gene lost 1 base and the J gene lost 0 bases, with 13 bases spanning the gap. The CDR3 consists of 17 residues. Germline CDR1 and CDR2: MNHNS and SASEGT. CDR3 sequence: CASSEDARTVAKNIQYF. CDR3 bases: TGTGCCAGCAGTGAAGATGCCCGGACTGTAGCCAAAAACATTCAGTACTTC.

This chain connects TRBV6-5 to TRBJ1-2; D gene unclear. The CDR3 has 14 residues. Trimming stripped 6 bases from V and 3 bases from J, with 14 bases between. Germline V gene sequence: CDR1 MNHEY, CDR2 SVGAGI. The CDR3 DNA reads TGTGCCAGCAGGGAGACCCGTCGGGACTATGGCTACACCTTC. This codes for CASRETRRDYGYTF.

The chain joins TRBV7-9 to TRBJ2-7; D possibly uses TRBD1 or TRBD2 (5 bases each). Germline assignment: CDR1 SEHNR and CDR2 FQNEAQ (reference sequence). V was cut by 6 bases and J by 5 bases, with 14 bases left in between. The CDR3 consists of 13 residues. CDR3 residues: CASRVTGTHEQYF. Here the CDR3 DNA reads TGTGCCAGCAGGGTTACCGGGACCCACGAGCAGTACTTC.

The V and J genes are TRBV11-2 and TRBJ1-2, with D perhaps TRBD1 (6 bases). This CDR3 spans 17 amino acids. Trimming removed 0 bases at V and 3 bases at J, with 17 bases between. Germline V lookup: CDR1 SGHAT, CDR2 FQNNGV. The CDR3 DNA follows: TGTGCCAGCAGCTTAGATTTACGAGGGGGTGACGACTATGGCTACACCTTC. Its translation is CASSLDLRGGDDYGYTF.

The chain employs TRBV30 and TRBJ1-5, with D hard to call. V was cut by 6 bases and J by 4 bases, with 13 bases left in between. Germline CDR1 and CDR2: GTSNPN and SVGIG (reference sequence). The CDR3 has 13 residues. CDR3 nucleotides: TGTGCCTGCCAAACCGATGGGAATCAGCCCCAGCATTTT. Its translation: CACQTDGNQPQHF.

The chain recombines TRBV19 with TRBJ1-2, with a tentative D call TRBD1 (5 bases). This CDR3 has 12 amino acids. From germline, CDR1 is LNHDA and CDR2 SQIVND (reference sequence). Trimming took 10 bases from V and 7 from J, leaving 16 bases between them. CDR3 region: CATPGRDGGYTF. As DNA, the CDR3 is TGTGCCACCCCGGGGAGGGACGGTGGCTACACCTTC.

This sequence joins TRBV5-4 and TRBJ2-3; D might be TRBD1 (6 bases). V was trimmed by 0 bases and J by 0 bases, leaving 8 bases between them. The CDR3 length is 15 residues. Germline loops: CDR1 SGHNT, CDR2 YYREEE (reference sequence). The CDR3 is CASSLGTASTDTQYF. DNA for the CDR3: TGTGCCAGCAGCTTGGGGACAGCTAGCACAGATACGCAGTATTTT.

CDR3 coding DNA: TGCAGCTGTAGGATAGGGACAACAGGGGCTGAAGCTTTCTTT. Amino acid sequence: CSCRIGTTGAEAFF. This chain uses TRBV29-1 with TRBJ1-1; the match to TRBD1 covers 7 bases. With 8 bases clipped from V and 6 bases from J, the junction kept 15 bases outside the gene matches. Germline V gives CDR1 SQVTM, CDR2 ANQGSEA. The CDR3 runs to 14 residues.

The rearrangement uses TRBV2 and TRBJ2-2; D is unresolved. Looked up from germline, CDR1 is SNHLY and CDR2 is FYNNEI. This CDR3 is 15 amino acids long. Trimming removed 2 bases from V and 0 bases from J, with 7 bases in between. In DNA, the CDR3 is TGTGCCAGCAGTGAACAGTCTGCGAACACCGGGGAGCTGTTTTTT. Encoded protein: CASSEQSANTGELFF.

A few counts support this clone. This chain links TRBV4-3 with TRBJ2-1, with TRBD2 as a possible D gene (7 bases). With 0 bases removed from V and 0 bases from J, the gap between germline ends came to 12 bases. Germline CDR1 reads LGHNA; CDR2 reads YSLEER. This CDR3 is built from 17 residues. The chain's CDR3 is CASSQDRGADSYNEQFF. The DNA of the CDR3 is TGCGCCAGCAGCCAAGATCGGGGGGCAGACTCCTACAATGAGCAGTTCTTC.

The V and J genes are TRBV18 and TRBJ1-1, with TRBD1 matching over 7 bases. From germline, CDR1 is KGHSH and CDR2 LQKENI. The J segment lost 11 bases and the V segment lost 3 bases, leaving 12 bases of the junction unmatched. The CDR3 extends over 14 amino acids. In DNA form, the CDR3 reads TGTGCCAGCTCACCCAATCTCTCAGGGGGAAGCGCTTTCTTT. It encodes CASSPNLSGGSAFF.

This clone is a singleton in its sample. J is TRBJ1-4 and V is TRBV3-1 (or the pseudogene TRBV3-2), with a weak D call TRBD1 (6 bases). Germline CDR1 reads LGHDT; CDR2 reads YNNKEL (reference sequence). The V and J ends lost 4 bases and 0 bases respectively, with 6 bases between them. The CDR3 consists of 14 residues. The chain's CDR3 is CASSRTATNEKLFF. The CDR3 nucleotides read TGTGCCAGCAGCCGGACAGCAACTAATGAAAAACTGTTTTTT.

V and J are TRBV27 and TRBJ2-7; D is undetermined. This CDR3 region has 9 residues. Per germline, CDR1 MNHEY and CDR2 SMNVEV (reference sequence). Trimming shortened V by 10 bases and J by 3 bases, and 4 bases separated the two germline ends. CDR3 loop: CATHYEQYF. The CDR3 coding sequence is TGTGCCACCCACTACGAGCAGTACTTC.

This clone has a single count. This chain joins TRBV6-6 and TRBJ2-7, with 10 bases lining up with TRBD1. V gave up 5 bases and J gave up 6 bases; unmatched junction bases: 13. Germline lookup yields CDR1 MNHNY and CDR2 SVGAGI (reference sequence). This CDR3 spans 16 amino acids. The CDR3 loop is CASSRLPGQGLSEQYF. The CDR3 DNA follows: TGTGCCAGCAGTCGACTCCCGGGACAGGGGTTAAGCGAGCAGTACTTC.